This T cell receptor (beta chain) derives from a study of blood T cells in healthy people across ages. Points from the study as a whole: The recorded TCR beta diversity per million T cells decreased in a roughly linear manner with age.

Comments on this clonotype: What it binds is unknown.

A J-beta primer mix and a sample-barcoded 5' primer were used in a second PCR of roughly 7 to 12 cycles. One entry per CDR3 protein results from TCRdb running MiXCR on the 5' RACE reads. Here the sample spans over 1.5 million distinct CDR3 sequences, around 50% being singletons. Germline lookup yields CDR1 LGHDT and CDR2 YNNKEL (reference sequence). The CDR3 extends over 14 amino acids. The V end lost 1 base, the J end lost 4 bases, and 11 bases lay between the germline ends. The sequence derives from a woman aged 40 to 50 in good health. This chain links TRBV3-1 with TRBJ2-7, with D hard to call. The sequencing sample was made of blood. CDR3 coding DNA: TGTGCCAGCAGCCAAGTGAACAACTTTTACGAGCAGTACTTC. Protein sequence: CASSQVNNFYEQYF.